These T cell receptor beta chains were read from a single sample in a study of shared clonotypes between healthy human individuals. TCRdb keeps only in-frame clones here, not all; method: immunoSEQ multiplex PCR. The sample holds more than 400,000 clones, roughly 95% seen once. The sample was naive CD4+ T cells sorted from blood. The receptor set was obtained from a woman in her twenties or thirties in good health. Each CDR3 is given with its conserved first and last residue. D genes are given only for firm matches. The size field is filled for only some rows; it gives once, few, many or a size class.

clone_size: -; d_call: -; j_call: TRBJ2-3; v_call: TRBV30; cdr3_aa: CAWSVLGSGLSTDTQYF; cdr3_nt: TGTGCCTGGAGTGTACTTGGAAGCGGTCTTAGCACAGATACGCAGTATTTT
clone_size: -; d_call: TRBD2; j_call: TRBJ2-2; v_call: TRBV19; cdr3_aa: CASKGLAATGELFF; cdr3_nt: TGTGCCAGTAAAGGACTAGCGGCCACCGGGGAGCTGTTTTTT
clone_size: once; d_call: -; j_call: TRBJ2-5; v_call: TRBV5-1; cdr3_aa: CASSLSTETQYF; cdr3_nt: TGCGCCAGCAGCTTGTCTACGGAGACCCAGTACTTC
clone_size: -; d_call: -; j_call: TRBJ2-2; v_call: TRBV4-1; cdr3_aa: CASSRTTGSNTGELFF; cdr3_nt: TGCGCCAGCAGCCGAACCACAGGGTCGAACACCGGGGAGCTGTTTTTT
clone_size: -; d_call: -; j_call: TRBJ2-7; v_call: TRBV7-8; cdr3_aa: CASSTVGSIYEQYF; cdr3_nt: TGTGCCAGCAGTACAGTCGGCTCAATCTACGAGCAGTACTTC
clone_size: once; d_call: TRBD2; j_call: TRBJ2-1; v_call: TRBV30; cdr3_aa: CAWSILAGAYNEQFF; cdr3_nt: TGTGCCTGGAGTATACTAGCGGGAGCTTACAATGAGCAGTTCTTC
clone_size: -; d_call: TRBD2; j_call: TRBJ2-5; v_call: TRBV2; cdr3_aa: CASTSGGGETQYF; cdr3_nt: TGTGCCAGCACTAGCGGAGGAGGGGAGACCCAGTACTTC
clone_size: -; d_call: -; j_call: TRBJ2-4; v_call: TRBV18; cdr3_aa: CASSPGDQNIQYF; cdr3_nt: TGTGCCAGCTCACCAGGGGACCAAAACATTCAGTACTTC
clone_size: once; d_call: -; j_call: TRBJ2-7; v_call: TRBV10-2; cdr3_aa: CASSESGQTTRKQYF; cdr3_nt: TGCGCCAGCAGTGAGTCAGGCCAAACGACACGGAAGCAGTACTTC
clone_size: -; d_call: TRBD1; j_call: TRBJ1-2; v_call: TRBV19; cdr3_aa: CASKGTGDGYTF; cdr3_nt: TGTGCCAGTAAGGGGACAGGGGATGGCTACACCTTC
clone_size: once; d_call: TRBD2; j_call: TRBJ2-7; v_call: TRBV7-2; cdr3_aa: CASSHSGAGYEQYF; cdr3_nt: TGTGCCAGCAGCCACAGCGGGGCGGGCTACGAGCAGTACTTC
clone_size: -; d_call: -; j_call: TRBJ2-7; v_call: TRBV10-3; cdr3_aa: CAISVDRPYEQYF; cdr3_nt: TGTGCCATCAGTGTAGACAGGCCCTACGAGCAGTACTTC
clone_size: -; d_call: TRBD1; j_call: TRBJ1-2; v_call: TRBV15; cdr3_aa: CATSSRGYGYTF; cdr3_nt: TGTGCCACCAGCAGCAGGGGGTATGGCTACACCTTC
clone_size: -; d_call: -; j_call: TRBJ1-2; v_call: TRBV2; cdr3_aa: CASSERGPGYGYTF; cdr3_nt: TGTGCCAGCAGTGAAAGGGGCCCAGGCTATGGCTACACCTTC
clone_size: -; d_call: -; j_call: TRBJ2-7; v_call: TRBV7-2; cdr3_aa: CASSLPTDPREQYF; cdr3_nt: TGTGCCAGCAGCCTACCGACGGATCCGCGCGAGCAGTACTTC
clone_size: -; d_call: TRBD1; j_call: TRBJ2-7; v_call: TRBV5-1; cdr3_aa: CASSWGQGRSYEQYF; cdr3_nt: TGCGCCAGCAGCTGGGGACAGGGAAGATCCTACGAGCAGTACTTC
clone_size: -; d_call: TRBD2; j_call: TRBJ2-7; v_call: TRBV28; cdr3_aa: CASSISTSGARYEQYF; cdr3_nt: TGTGCCAGCAGTATCTCCACTAGCGGGGCCCGCTACGAGCAGTACTTC
clone_size: -; d_call: -; j_call: TRBJ1-4; v_call: TRBV30; cdr3_aa: CAWSVDINEKLFF; cdr3_nt: TGTGCCTGGAGTGTTGACATTAATGAAAAACTGTTTTTT
clone_size: once; d_call: TRBD2; j_call: TRBJ2-2; v_call: TRBV7-2; cdr3_aa: CASSSPLGGGKNTGELFF; cdr3_nt: TGTGCCAGCAGCTCTCCCCTCGGGGGAGGGAAAAACACCGGGGAGCTGTTTTTT
clone_size: -; d_call: TRBD1; j_call: TRBJ1-4; v_call: TRBV2; cdr3_aa: CASSSTGNGNEKLFF; cdr3_nt: TGTGCCAGCAGTTCGACAGGGAATGGTAATGAAAAACTGTTTTTT
clone_size: -; d_call: TRBD2; j_call: TRBJ2-1; v_call: TRBV27; cdr3_aa: CASRRLAYNEQFF; cdr3_nt: TGTGCCAGCAGAAGACTAGCTTACAATGAGCAGTTCTTC
clone_size: -; d_call: -; j_call: TRBJ2-7; v_call: TRBV4-2; cdr3_aa: CASRGSYEQYF; cdr3_nt: TGTGCCAGCAGAGGATCCTACGAGCAGTACTTC